Listed below are T cell receptor beta chains from one sample, sequenced in a study of OX40 agonist ivuxolimab in advanced cancers. Repertoires were generated with immunoSEQ multiplex PCR, while TCRdb's copy carries only in-frame clones and drops some. The sample lists tens of thousands of clones; around 73% were seen once. Sequencing used CD4+ or CD8+ T cells sorted from blood, obtained in a trial of the OX40 agonist ivuxolimab. Receptors were obtained from an adult with an advanced solid tumor such as melanoma, head and neck, liver or kidney cancer. Both conserved end residues are part of each CDR3. The D gene is left open where the match is weak. The listing skips clone size in some rows; elsewhere it reads once, few, many or a size class.

D gene,V gene,clone size,J gene,CDR3 DNA,CDR3 protein
NA,TRBV18,few,TRBJ1-1,TGTGCCAGCTCACCATCGCGGACAGTTATGAACACTGAAGCTTTCTTT,CASSPSRTVMNTEAFF
TRBD2,TRBV27,once,TRBJ2-7,TGTGCCAGCAGTTTGCGAGGGACTAGCGGGAGGGAACAGACGGTGCAGTACTTC,CASSLRGTSGREQTVQYF
NA,TRBV19,NA,TRBJ1-2,TGTGCCAGTAGTATATCGGTCTATGGCTACACCTTC,CASSISVYGYTF
NA,TRBV9,NA,TRBJ2-1,TGTGCCAGCAGCGTAGCTGGAACCACACGCTTGCAGTTCTTC,CASSVAGTTRLQFF
TRBD2,TRBV7-3,NA,TRBJ2-6,TGTGCCAGCAGCCCCGGGGGACTAGCGGGAGGGCCTGGTGGGGCCAACGTCCTGACTTTC,CASSPGGLAGGPGGANVLTF
NA,TRBV20-1,few,TRBJ2-5,TGCAGTGCTATACAGGGAGAGACCCAGTACTTC,CSAIQGETQYF
NA,TRBV21-1,NA,TRBJ2-7,TGTGCCAGCAGCTCGAAGGTCGACAGCTCCTACGAGCAGTACTTC,CASSSKVDSSYEQYF
NA,TRBV5-1,NA,TRBJ2-7,TGCGCCAGCAGCTTGGGAGGGACCTCCTACGAGCAGTACTTC,CASSLGGTSYEQYF
NA,TRBV6-6,NA,TRBJ2-7,TGTGCCAGCAGGGGCGGGGACCGCTCCTACGAGCAGTACTTC,CASRGGDRSYEQYF
TRBD2,TRBV19,NA,TRBJ2-4,TGTGCCAGTCTCCCGAGGCAGGGTGGTGGGGAGGGCAAAAACATTCAGTACTTC,CASLPRQGGGEGKNIQYF
NA,TRBV28,once,TRBJ1-1,TGTGCCAGCAGTTTGCAGAGCACTGAAGCTTTCTTT,CASSLQSTEAFF
NA,TRBV11-2,NA,TRBJ2-2,TGTGCCAGCAGCTTAGCGGGGCCCGGGGAGCTGTTTTTT,CASSLAGPGELFF
NA,TRBV2,NA,TRBJ2-7,TGTGCCAGCAGGGGGGGTCAGGGCCCCTACGAGCAGTACTTC,CASRGGQGPYEQYF
TRBD2,TRBV10-3,once,TRBJ2-5,TGTGCCATCAGTTCCACTAGCGGGAGGGGAGGAGAGACCCAGTACTTC,CAISSTSGRGGETQYF
TRBD2,TRBV19,NA,TRBJ2-1,TGTGCCAGTAGTACGGGGACTAGCGGGGGCCGATACAATGAGCAGTTCTTC,CASSTGTSGGRYNEQFF
NA,TRBV28,NA,TRBJ1-1,TGTGCCAGCAGTGGAAACACTGAAGCTTTCTTT,CASSGNTEAFF
NA,TRBV2,NA,TRBJ2-1,TGTGCCAGCAGTGAAACAAGAAATGAGCAGTTCTTC,CASSETRNEQFF
NA,TRBV6-1,NA,TRBJ2-7,TGTGCCACAGGCCCGGGACAACACGAGCAGTACTTC,CATGPGQHEQYF
NA,TRBV7-6,few,TRBJ2-2,TGTGCCAGCAGCTTAGCAGACACCGGGGAGCTGTTTTTT,CASSLADTGELFF
NA,TRBV28,NA,TRBJ2-1,TGTGCCAGCAGTTTATCCAGCGACGCCTACAATGAGCAGTTCTTC,CASSLSSDAYNEQFF
TRBD1,TRBV19,NA,TRBJ1-2,TGTGCCAGTAGTATCCGCAGGGGGAACTATGGCTACACCTTC,CASSIRRGNYGYTF
NA,TRBV7-3,NA,TRBJ2-2,TGTGCCAGCAGCGCAGGACCTAACACCGGGGAGCTGTTTTTT,CASSAGPNTGELFF
NA,TRBV5-4,NA,TRBJ2-3,TGTGCCAGCAGCAAACGGGACGGAGCCGCAGATACGCAGTATTTT,CASSKRDGAADTQYF
NA,TRBV30,NA,TRBJ2-5,TGTGCCTGGACCTTACAGGGTGCCGAGACCCAGTACTTC,CAWTLQGAETQYF
TRBD1,TRBV5-1,once,TRBJ1-4,TGCGCCAGCAGCTTGGGGGATACAGGGGCGGCTGAAAAACTGTTTTTT,CASSLGDTGAAEKLFF
NA,TRBV7-9,NA,TRBJ2-2,TGTGCCAGCAGCTTAGTAGCGCTGAACACCGGGGAGCTGTTTTTT,CASSLVALNTGELFF
TRBD1,TRBV13,NA,TRBJ2-7,TGTGCCAGCAGCGTCCGGGACAGGGCTGGTAACGAGCAGTACTTC,CASSVRDRAGNEQYF